This T cell receptor beta chain appears in the sequencing data of a study of blood T cell repertoires in COVID-19. Study as a whole: The study drew acute and convalescent COVID-19 samples from the United States, Italy and Spain. PBMCs, B-cell-depleted T cells, or T cells provided the cDNA or gDNA that made up the material.

Per the study methods: Scientists estimated how many nucleated cells there were by amplifying reference gene primers. The table came from immunoSEQ multiplex PCR; TCRdb's copy has only in-frame clones and leaves some out. Clone size and the V and J calls come from that table; the DNA yielded D and trimming. The repertoire holds around 500,000 clones, with 80% to 90% as singletons. With 6 bases removed from V and 2 bases from J, the gap between germline ends came to 12 bases. CDR1 is MNHEY, CDR2 SVGEGT, per germline. The CDR3 extends over 14 amino acids. This clonotype originated in a human donor in a cohort sampled during active COVID-19. The J gene is TRBJ2-3, the V gene TRBV6-2 or TRBV6-3, with D perhaps matching TRBD2 (5 bases). The sequencing input was peripheral blood. The DNA for the CDR3 is TGTGCCAGCAGCCCCGGGGTGGACACAGATACGCAGTATTTT. Translated, it gives CASSPGVDTDTQYF.